Sequencing of this T cell receptor (beta chain) was carried out in a study of PD-L1 blockade in urothelial cancer. Study at large: The patients' atezolizumab therapy, 1,200 mg intravenously every 3 weeks, started at some point between 2014 and 2015.

Profiled with immunoSEQ multiplex PCR; TCRdb holds only in-frame clones, not every one. The table has 80,000 to 130,000 clones, roughly nine tenths seen once; the top ten hold under 0.95%. Samples spanned pretreatment and treatment, with 1 to 8 time points per patient. The CDR3 is made up of 11 amino acids. The V and J ends lost 0 bases and 8 bases respectively, with 5 bases between them. Germline CDR1 reads SGHRS; CDR2 reads YFSETQ. The chain couples TRBV5-1 to TRBJ1-1; D is unresolved. The clonotype comes from an elderly woman with urothelial cancer. Here the sequenced sample was PBMCs, taken around atezolizumab (anti-PD-L1) treatment. The CDR3 protein is CASSLDLEAFF. DNA of the CDR3: TGCGCCAGCAGCTTGGACTTAGAAGCTTTCTTT.